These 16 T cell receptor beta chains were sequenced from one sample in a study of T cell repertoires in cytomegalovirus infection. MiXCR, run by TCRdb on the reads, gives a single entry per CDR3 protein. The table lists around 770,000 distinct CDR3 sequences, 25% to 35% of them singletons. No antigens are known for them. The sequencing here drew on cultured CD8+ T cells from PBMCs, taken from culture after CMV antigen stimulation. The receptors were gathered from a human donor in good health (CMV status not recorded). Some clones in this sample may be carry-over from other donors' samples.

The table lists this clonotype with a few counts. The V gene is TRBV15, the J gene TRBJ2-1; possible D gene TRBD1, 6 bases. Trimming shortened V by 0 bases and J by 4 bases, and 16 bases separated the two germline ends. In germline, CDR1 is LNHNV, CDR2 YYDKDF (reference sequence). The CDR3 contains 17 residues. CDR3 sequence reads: CATSRDPLIRGYNEQFF. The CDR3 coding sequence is TGTGCCACCAGCAGAGATCCCCTTATTAGGGGGTACAATGAGCAGTTCTTC. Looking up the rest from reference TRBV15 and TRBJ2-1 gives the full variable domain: DAMVIQNPRYQVTQFGKPVTLSCSQTLNHNVMYWYQQKSSQAPKLLFHYYDKDFNNEADTPDNFQSRRPNTSFCFLDIRSPGLGDTAMYLCATSRDPLIRGYNEQFFGPGTRLTVL.

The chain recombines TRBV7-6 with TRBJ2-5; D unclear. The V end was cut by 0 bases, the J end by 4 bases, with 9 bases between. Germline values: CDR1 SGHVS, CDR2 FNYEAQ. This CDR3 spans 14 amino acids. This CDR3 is CASSLAWAGETQYF. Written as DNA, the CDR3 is TGTGCCAGCAGCTTAGCGTGGGCAGGAGAGACCCAGTACTTC.

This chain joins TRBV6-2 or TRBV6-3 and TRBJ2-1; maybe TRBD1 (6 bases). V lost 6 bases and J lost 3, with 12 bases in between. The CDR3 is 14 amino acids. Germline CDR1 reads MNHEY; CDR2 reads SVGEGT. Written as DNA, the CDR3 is TGTGCCAGCAGGATGACAGGATTCTACAATGAGCAGTTCTTC. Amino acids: CASRMTGFYNEQFF.

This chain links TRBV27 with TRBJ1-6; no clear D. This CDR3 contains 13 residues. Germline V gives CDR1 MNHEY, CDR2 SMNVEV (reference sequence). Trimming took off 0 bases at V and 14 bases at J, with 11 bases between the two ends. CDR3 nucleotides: TGTGCCAGCAGTTTATCCCGGTTAAGGGCCCTCCACTTT. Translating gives CASSLSRLRALHF.

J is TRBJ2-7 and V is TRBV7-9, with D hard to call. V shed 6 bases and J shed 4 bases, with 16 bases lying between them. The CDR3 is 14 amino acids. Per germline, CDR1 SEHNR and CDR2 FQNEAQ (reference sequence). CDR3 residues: CASSPSGTLYEQYF. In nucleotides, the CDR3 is TGTGCCAGCAGTCCGTCGGGCACTCTGTACGAGCAGTACTTC.

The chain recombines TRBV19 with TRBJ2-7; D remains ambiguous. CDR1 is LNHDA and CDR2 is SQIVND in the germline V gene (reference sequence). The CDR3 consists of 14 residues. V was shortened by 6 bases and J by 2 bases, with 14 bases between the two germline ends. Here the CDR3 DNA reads TGTGCCAGTAGCCCTGGGATAAGGGCCTACGAGCAGTACTTC. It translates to CASSPGIRAYEQYF.

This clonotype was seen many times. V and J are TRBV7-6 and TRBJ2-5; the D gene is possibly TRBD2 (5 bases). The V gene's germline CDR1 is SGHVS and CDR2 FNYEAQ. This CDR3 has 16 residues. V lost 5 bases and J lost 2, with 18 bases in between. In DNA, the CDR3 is TGTGCCAGCAGCCCTCCCTTCGGGGTCCATCAAGAGACCCAGTACTTC. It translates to CASSPPFGVHQETQYF.

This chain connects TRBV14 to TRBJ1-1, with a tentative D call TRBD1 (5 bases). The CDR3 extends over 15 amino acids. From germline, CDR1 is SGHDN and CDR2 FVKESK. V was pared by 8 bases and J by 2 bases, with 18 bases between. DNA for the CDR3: TGTGCCAGCTCCGTGGAGGGGTGGGGTAACACTGAAGCTTTCTTT. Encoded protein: CASSVEGWGNTEAFF.

CDR3 in DNA: TGTGCTAGTGGTTTGGCTTTCTCCTGGGACGGACAGGCAACTAATGAAAAACTGTTTTTT. Protein sequence: CASGLAFSWDGQATNEKLFF. The chain recombines TRBV12-5 with TRBJ1-4; 7 bases line up with TRBD1. Per germline, CDR1 LGHNT and CDR2 FRNRAP. V gave up 1 base and J gave up 0 bases; unmatched junction bases: 14. The CDR3 totals 20 residues.

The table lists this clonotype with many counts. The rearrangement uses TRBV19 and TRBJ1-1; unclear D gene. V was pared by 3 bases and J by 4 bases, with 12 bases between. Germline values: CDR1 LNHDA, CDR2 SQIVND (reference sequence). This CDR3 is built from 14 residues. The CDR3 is CASSMGWLITEAFF. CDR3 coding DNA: TGTGCCAGTAGTATGGGATGGTTGATCACTGAAGCTTTCTTT. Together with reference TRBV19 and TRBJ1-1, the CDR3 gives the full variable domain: DGGITQSPKYLFRKEGQNVTLSCEQNLNHDAMYWYRQDPGQGLRLIYYSQIVNDFQKGDIAEGYSVSREKKESFPLTVTSAQKNPTAFYLCASSMGWLITEAFFGQGTRLTVV.

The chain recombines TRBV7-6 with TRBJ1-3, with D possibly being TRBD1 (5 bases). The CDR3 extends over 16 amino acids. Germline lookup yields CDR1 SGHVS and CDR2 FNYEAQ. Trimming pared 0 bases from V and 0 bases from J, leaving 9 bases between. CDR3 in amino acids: CASSLARGHSGNTIYF. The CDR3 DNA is TGTGCCAGCAGCTTAGCGAGGGGCCACTCTGGAAACACCATATATTTT.

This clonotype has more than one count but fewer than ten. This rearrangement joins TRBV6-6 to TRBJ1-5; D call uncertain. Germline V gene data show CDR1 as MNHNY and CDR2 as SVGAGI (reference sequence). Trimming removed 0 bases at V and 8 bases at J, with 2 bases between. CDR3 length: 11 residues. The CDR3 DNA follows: TGTGCCAGCAGTTACTCGGAGCCCCAGCATTTT. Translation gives CASSYSEPQHF.

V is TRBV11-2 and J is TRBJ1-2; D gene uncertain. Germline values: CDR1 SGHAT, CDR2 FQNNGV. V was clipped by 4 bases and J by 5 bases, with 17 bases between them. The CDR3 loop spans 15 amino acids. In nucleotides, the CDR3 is TGTGCCAGCAGCTCGCGGACGCCAGACCGGTATGGCTACACCTTC. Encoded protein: CASSSRTPDRYGYTF.

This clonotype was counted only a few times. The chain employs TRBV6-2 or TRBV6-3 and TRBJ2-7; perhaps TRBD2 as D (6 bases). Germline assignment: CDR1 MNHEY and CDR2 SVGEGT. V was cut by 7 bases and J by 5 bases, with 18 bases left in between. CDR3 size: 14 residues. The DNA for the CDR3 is TGTGCCAGCAATGAGGGAGGTTCGTTCGACGAGCAGTACGTC. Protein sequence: CASNEGGSFDEQYV.

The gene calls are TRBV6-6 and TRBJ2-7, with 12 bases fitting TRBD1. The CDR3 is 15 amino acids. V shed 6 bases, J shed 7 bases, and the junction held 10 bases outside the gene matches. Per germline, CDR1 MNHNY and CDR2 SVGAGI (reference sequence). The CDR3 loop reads CASSHRGQGAEEQYF. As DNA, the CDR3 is TGTGCCAGCAGCCACCGGGGACAGGGGGCAGAAGAGCAGTACTTC.

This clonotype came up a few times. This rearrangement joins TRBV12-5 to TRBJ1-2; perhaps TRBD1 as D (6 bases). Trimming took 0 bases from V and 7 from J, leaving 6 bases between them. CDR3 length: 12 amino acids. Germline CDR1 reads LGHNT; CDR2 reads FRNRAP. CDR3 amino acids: CASGLVQGGYTF. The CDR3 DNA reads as TGTGCTAGTGGTTTGGTACAGGGTGGCTACACCTTC.